Listed here are 7 T cell receptor beta chains from one sample, sequenced in a study of human T cells and chemical hapten exposure. TCRdb reanalysed the RACE reads using MiXCR and keeps one entry per CDR3 protein. This sample has just over 90,000 distinct CDR3 sequences, with approximately 10% found just once. Time point noted: healthy volunteer bleed at 2 weeks. Researchers extracted total RNA from unfractionated whole blood. Sample: whole blood. These receptors came from a female donor in good health. Some clones in this sample may be carry-over from other donors' samples.

This clonotype occurred a few times. The chain combines TRBV9 with TRBJ2-7; 9 bases fit TRBD1. From germline, CDR1 is SGDLS and CDR2 YYNGEE. Unmatched junction bases numbered 3, after V lost 3 bases and J lost 5 bases. The CDR3 extends over 13 amino acids. Here the CDR3 reads CASSAGTGNEQYF. In DNA, the CDR3 is TGTGCCAGCAGCGCCGGGACAGGGAACGAGCAGTACTTC.

The chain couples TRBV12-3 or TRBV12-4 to TRBJ2-4, with D possibly TRBD2 on 6 matching bases. This CDR3 is 13 amino acids long. V lost 4 bases and J 8 bases, leaving 12 bases between the germline ends. The CDR3 nucleotides read TGTGCCAGCAGTTCAAGTACGGGGGACATTCAGTACTTC. It yields the protein CASSSSTGDIQYF.

This clonotype was detected only a few times. The CDR3 nucleotides are TGTGCCAGCAGTTCCCGGGTAGGGGGCAATGACTACGAGCAGTACTTC. This translates into CASSSRVGGNDYEQYF. The chain carries TRBV28 and TRBJ2-7; 7 bases fit TRBD1. The length of the CDR3 is 16 residues. Losses at the gene ends were 4 bases for V and 3 bases for J; bases not matched to a gene: 12. Germline V gives CDR1 MDHEN, CDR2 SYDVKM.

The chain is built from TRBV28 and TRBJ2-7, with 11 bases aligning to TRBD2. V shed 5 bases and J 3 bases; nucleotides not matched to a gene: 6. Germline values: CDR1 MDHEN, CDR2 SYDVKM. The CDR3 is 15 amino acids. The CDR3 nucleotides are TGTGCCAGCAGTATAGCGGGAGGGCCTATCTACGAGCAGTACTTC. It codes for CASSIAGGPIYEQYF.

This clonotype has a handful of counts. An end of the junction does not agree with germline; a read error may underlie this. The J gene is TRBJ1-5, the V gene TRBV6-2 or TRBV6-3; D uncertain. This CDR3 contains 13 residues. The germline gives CDR1 MNHEY, CDR2 SVGEGT. The CDR3 loop is CASSYGRNQPQNF. The CDR3 DNA reads as TGTGCCAGCAGTTATGGGAGAAATCAGCCCCAGAATTTT.

The rearrangement links TRBV11-2 to TRBJ1-1; D uncertain. V dropped 2 bases and J dropped 1 base, with 8 bases sitting between them. The CDR3 extends over 14 amino acids. Germline assignment: CDR1 SGHAT and CDR2 FQNNGV. The CDR3 loop reads CASSLSIGNTEAFF. As DNA, the CDR3 is TGTGCCAGCAGCTTAAGTATTGGGAACACTGAAGCTTTCTTT.

This clonotype has a count of ten or more. The CDR3 reads CASSAGQGSTDTQYF. In DNA, the CDR3 is TGCGCCAGCAGCGCGGGACAGGGCAGCACAGATACGCAGTATTTT. This sequence joins TRBV5-1 and TRBJ2-3, with 9 positions matching TRBD1. This CDR3 comprises 15 residues. The germline CDR1 and CDR2 sequences are SGHRS and YFSETQ. The J segment lost 0 bases and the V segment lost 4 bases, leaving 3 bases of the junction unmatched.